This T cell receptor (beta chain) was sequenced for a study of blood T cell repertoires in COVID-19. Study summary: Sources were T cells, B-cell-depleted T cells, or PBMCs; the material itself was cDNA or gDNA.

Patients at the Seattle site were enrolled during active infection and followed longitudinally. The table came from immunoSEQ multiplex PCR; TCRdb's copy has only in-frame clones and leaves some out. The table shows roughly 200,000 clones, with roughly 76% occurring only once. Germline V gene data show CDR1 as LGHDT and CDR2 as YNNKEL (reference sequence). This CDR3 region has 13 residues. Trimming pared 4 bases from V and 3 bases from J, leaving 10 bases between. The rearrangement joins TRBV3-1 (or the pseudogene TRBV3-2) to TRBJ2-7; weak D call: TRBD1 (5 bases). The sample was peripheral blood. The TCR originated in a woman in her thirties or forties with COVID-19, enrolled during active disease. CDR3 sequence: CASSPPGIYEQYF. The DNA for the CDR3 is TGTGCCAGCAGCCCCCCAGGGATCTACGAGCAGTACTTC.